This TCR beta chain was sequenced during a study of T cell repertoires in cytomegalovirus infection. Whole-study context: Used in the study were CMV epitopes, some recently identified and HLA-C-restricted, others well-studied and HLA-B-restricted. Shared public TCR beta signatures pointed to both CMV infection and a matching HLA type.

MiXCR, applied by TCRdb to the reads, yields one record per CDR3 protein. This sample has some 500,000 distinct CDR3 sequences, with around 40% found just once. This clonotype is a singleton in its sample. The antigen remains unidentified. The sample was cultured PBMCs, taken from culture after CMV antigen stimulation. This TCR derives from a human donor in good health (CMV status not recorded). Some clones in this sample may be carry-over from other donors' samples.

The chain's CDR3 is CASSETSGGFTDTQYF. The CDR3 DNA is TGTGCCAGCAGTGAAACCAGCGGAGGGTTCACAGATACGCAGTATTTT. V usage is TRBV25-1 and J usage is TRBJ2-3; the D gene is possibly TRBD2 (6 bases). Germline V lookup: CDR1 MGHDK, CDR2 SYGVNS. Trimming cost V 2 bases and J 2 bases, with 14 bases left between them. The CDR3 is made up of 16 amino acids.